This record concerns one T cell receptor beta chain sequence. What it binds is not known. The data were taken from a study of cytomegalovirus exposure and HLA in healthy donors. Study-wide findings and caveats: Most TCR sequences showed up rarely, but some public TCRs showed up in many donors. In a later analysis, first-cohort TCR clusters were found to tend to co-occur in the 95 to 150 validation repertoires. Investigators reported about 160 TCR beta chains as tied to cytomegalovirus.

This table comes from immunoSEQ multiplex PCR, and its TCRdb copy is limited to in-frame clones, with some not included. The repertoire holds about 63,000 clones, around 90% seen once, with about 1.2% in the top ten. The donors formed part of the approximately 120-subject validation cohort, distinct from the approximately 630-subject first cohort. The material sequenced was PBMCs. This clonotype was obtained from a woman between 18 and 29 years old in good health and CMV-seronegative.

CDR3 in DNA: TGTGCCTGTATAACCCAACTAGCGGGGCGGGAGCAGTACTTC. Translating it yields CACITQLAGREQYF. The rearrangement joins TRBV30 to TRBJ2-7; the match to TRBD2 covers 10 bases. The CDR3 is 14 residues long. Trimming took 6 bases from V and 7 from J; bases not matched to a gene: 12. CDR1 and CDR2 from the germline V gene are GTSNPN and SVGIG (reference sequence). Drawing the rest from reference TRBV30 and TRBJ2-7, the complete variable domain is SQTIHQWPATLVQPVGSPLSLECTVEGTSNPNLYWYRQAAGRGLQLLFYSVGIGQISSEVPQNLSASRPQDRQFILSSKKLLLSDSGFYLCACITQLAGREQYFGPGTRLTVT.